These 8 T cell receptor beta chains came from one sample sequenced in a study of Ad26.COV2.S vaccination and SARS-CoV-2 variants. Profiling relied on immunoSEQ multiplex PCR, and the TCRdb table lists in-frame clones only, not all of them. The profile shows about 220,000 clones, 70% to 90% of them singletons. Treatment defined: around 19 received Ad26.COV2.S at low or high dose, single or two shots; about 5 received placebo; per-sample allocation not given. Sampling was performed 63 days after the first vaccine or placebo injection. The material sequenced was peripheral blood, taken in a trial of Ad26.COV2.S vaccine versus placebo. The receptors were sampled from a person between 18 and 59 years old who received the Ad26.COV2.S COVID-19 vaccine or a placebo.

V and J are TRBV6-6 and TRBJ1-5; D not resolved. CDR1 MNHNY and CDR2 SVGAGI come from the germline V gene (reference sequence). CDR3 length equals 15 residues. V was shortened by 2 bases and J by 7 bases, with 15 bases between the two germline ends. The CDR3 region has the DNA TGTGCCAGCAGTTACGTCGTAGGGCCCCCACAGCCCCAGCATTTT. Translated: CASSYVVGPPQPQHF.

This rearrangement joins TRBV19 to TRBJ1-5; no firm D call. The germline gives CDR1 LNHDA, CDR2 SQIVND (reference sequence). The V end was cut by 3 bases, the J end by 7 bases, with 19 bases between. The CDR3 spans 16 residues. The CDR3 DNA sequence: TGTGCCAGTAGTATTAGTAAAATTGCCCCGGGGCAGCCCCAGCATTTT. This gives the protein CASSISKIAPGQPQHF.

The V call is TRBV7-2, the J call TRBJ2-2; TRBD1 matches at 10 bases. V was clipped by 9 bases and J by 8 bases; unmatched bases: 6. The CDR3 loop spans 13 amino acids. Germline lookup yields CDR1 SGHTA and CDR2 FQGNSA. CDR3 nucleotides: TGTGCCAGTCGACAGGGGGCGGTAGGGGAGCTGTTTTTT. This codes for CASRQGAVGELFF. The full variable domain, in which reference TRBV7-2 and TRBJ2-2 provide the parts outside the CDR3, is GAGVSQSPSNKVTEKGKDVELRCDPISGHTALYWYRQSLGQGLEFLIYFQGNSAPDKSGLPSDRFSAERTGGSVSTLTIQRTQQEDSAVYLCASRQGAVGELFFGEGSRLTVL.

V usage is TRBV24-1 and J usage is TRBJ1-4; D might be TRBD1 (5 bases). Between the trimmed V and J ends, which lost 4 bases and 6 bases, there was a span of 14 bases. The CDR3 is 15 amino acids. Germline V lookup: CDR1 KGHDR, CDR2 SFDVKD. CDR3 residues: CATSEQDGPHEKLFF. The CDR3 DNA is TGTGCCACCAGTGAACAGGACGGACCTCATGAAAAACTGTTTTTT.

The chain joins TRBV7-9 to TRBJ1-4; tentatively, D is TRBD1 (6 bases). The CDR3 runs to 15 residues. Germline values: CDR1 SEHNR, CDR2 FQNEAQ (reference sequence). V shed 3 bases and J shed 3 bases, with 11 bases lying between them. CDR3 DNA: TGTGCCAGCAGCTTCCGGGGGCAGGCTAATGAAAAACTGTTTTTT. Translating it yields CASSFRGQANEKLFF. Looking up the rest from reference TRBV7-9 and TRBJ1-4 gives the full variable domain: DTGVSQNPRHKITKRGQNVTFRCDPISEHNRLYWYRQTLGQGPEFLTYFQNEAQLEKSRLLSDRFSAERPKGSFSTLEIQRTEQGDSAMYLCASSFRGQANEKLFFGSGTQLSVL.

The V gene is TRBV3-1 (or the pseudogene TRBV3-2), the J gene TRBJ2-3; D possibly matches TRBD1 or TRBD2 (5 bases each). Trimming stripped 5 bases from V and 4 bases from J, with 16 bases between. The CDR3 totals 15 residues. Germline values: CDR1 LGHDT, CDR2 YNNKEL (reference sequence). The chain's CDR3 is CASSSRGVWADTQYF. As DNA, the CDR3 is TGTGCCAGCAGCTCTCGAGGGGTCTGGGCAGATACGCAGTATTTT.

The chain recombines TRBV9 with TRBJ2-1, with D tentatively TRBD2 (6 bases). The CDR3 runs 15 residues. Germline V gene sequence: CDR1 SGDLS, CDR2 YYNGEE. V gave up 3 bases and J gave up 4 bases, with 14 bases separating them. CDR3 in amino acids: CASSDSGLPYNEQFF. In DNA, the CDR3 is TGTGCCAGCAGCGACTCGGGACTGCCTTACAATGAGCAGTTCTTC.

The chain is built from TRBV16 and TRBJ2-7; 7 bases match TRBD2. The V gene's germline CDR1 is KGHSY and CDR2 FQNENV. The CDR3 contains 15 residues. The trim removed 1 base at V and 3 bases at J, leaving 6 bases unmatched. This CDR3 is CASSQYLGTNYEQYF. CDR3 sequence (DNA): TGTGCCAGCAGCCAATACCTTGGGACTAACTACGAGCAGTACTTC.